The 13 T cell receptor beta chains below were found in one sample sequenced in a study of blood T cell repertoires in COVID-19. Data came from immunoSEQ multiplex PCR; TCRdb stores just in-frame clones and leaves some out. The sample consists of around 64,000 clones, roughly 85% of them appearing once. The sample consisted of peripheral blood. These receptor sequences come from a woman older than 75 with acute or convalescent COVID-19.

The CDR3 region has the DNA TGTGCCAGTAGCATGACAGCGAACACTGAAGCTTTCTTT. Translated, it gives CASSMTANTEAFF. This chain connects TRBV19 to TRBJ1-1; a weak D match, TRBD1 (5 bases). This CDR3 has 13 amino acids. V dropped 6 bases and J dropped 1 base, with 9 bases sitting between them. From germline, CDR1 is LNHDA and CDR2 SQIVND (reference sequence).

V and J are TRBV5-8 and TRBJ1-6, with 10 bases matching TRBD1. V was clipped by 4 bases and J by 9 bases; unmatched bases: 10. Germline V CDR1 and CDR2: SGHTS, YDEGEE. The CDR3 length is 16 residues. The CDR3 region has the DNA TGTGCCAGCAGCCGCTGGGGACAGGGGCGGGCTTCACCCCTCCACTTT. This sequence encodes CASSRWGQGRASPLHF.

This rearrangement joins TRBV6-5 to TRBJ2-7; 8 bases match TRBD2. V was pared by 0 bases and J by 6 bases, with 4 bases of the junction left unmatched. CDR1 and CDR2 (germline): MNHEY, SVGAGI. This CDR3 is 14 amino acids long. The CDR3 coding sequence is TGTGCCAGCAGTTACTCCGGGACTAGAAGCGAGCAGTACTTC. Protein product: CASSYSGTRSEQYF.

This chain's CDR3 is CASSLEKASEQYF. In nucleotides, the CDR3 is TGTGCCAGCAGTTTAGAAAAAGCGAGCGAGCAGTACTTC. This chain connects TRBV2 to TRBJ2-7, with D unresolved. Germline CDR1 reads SNHLY; CDR2 reads FYNNEI. This CDR3 spans 13 amino acids. Deletions cut 5 bases from V and 6 bases from J, with 14 bases between.

The genes are TRBV29-1 and TRBJ2-5; no clear D gene. The germline V and J ends were trimmed by 4 bases and 3 bases, with 9 bases remaining between them. This CDR3 is built from 12 residues. The germline V gene has CDR1 SQVTM and CDR2 ANQGSEA. The CDR3 loop reads CSVGAGKETQYF. Written as DNA, the CDR3 is TGCAGCGTTGGAGCCGGTAAAGAGACCCAGTACTTC.

This chain joins TRBV25-1 and TRBJ1-1; D not certain. Trimming took 1 base from V and 0 from J, leaving 9 bases between them. From germline, CDR1 is MGHDK and CDR2 SYGVNS. The CDR3 is 15 amino acids. In nucleotides, the CDR3 is TGTGCCAGCAGTGAATCGGGTCGGGTGAACACTGAAGCTTTCTTT. Translating it yields CASSESGRVNTEAFF.

V is TRBV5-1 and J is TRBJ2-2; a weak D match, TRBD1 (7 bases). The CDR3 contains 15 residues. Germline values: CDR1 SGHRS, CDR2 YFSETQ. V dropped 8 bases and J dropped 3 bases, with 17 bases sitting between them. This chain's CDR3 is CASRTTGAHTGELFF. The CDR3 bases are TGCGCCAGTAGGACTACAGGGGCCCACACCGGGGAGCTGTTTTTT. Drawing the rest from reference TRBV5-1 and TRBJ2-2, the complete variable domain is KAGVTQTPRYLIKTRGQQVTLSCSPISGHRSVSWYQQTPGQGLQFLFEYFSETQRNKGNFPGRFSGRQFSNSRSEMNVSTLELGDSALYLCASRTTGAHTGELFFGEGSRLTVL.

This clone came up a few times. The gene calls are TRBV18 and TRBJ1-1, with TRBD1 identical over 9 bases. The germline CDR1 and CDR2 sequences are KGHSH and LQKENI. Trimming at V came to 4 bases and at J to 6 bases, leaving 3 bases not matched to a gene. This CDR3 comprises 13 residues. The chain's CDR3 is CASSRGQGSEAFF. The CDR3 coding sequence is TGTGCCAGCTCACGCGGACAGGGGTCTGAAGCTTTCTTT.

CDR3 coding DNA: TGTGCCAGCTCACCACCGAGACTAGCGGGAGAAGGAGCCCGCTCCTACAATGAGCAGTTCTTC. This sequence encodes CASSPPRLAGEGARSYNEQFF. The rearrangement links TRBV18 to TRBJ2-1; TRBD2 aligns across 12 bases. Germline CDR1 reads KGHSH; CDR2 reads LQKENI. The CDR3 consists of 21 residues. V lost 0 bases, J lost 0 bases, and 12 bases stayed unmatched.

The gene calls are TRBV5-1 and TRBJ2-3; D might be TRBD2 (6 bases). Trimming left V 1 base short and J 4 bases short, with 10 bases between. Germline V CDR1 and CDR2: SGHRS, YFSETQ. The CDR3 runs to 14 residues. CDR3 region: CASSLPLASDTQYF. DNA for the CDR3: TGCGCCAGCAGCTTGCCCCTAGCGTCAGATACGCAGTATTTT. The full variable domain, in which reference TRBV5-1 and TRBJ2-3 provide the parts outside the CDR3, is KAGVTQTPRYLIKTRGQQVTLSCSPISGHRSVSWYQQTPGQGLQFLFEYFSETQRNKGNFPGRFSGRQFSNSRSEMNVSTLELGDSALYLCASSLPLASDTQYFGPGTRLTVL.

The chain couples TRBV19 to TRBJ1-3, with 7 bases that match TRBD1. This CDR3 has 13 amino acids. From germline, CDR1 is LNHDA and CDR2 SQIVND (reference sequence). J was trimmed by 2 bases and V by 6 bases; bases with no gene match: 1. In DNA, the CDR3 is TGTGCCAGTAGAACAGGGGCTGGAAACACCATATATTTT. Translated, it gives CASRTGAGNTIYF. Based on the CDR3 plus reference TRBV19 and TRBJ1-3, the full variable domain is DGGITQSPKYLFRKEGQNVTLSCEQNLNHDAMYWYRQDPGQGLRLIYYSQIVNDFQKGDIAEGYSVSREKKESFPLTVTSAQKNPTAFYLCASRTGAGNTIYFGEGSWLTVV.

This sequence joins TRBV28 and TRBJ1-2; 9 nucleotides match TRBD1. Germline V gene lookup returns CDR1 MDHEN and CDR2 SYDVKM. The length of the CDR3 is 16 residues. After removal of 6 bases from V and 2 bases from J, the junction contained 10 bases not matched to a gene. CDR3 protein: CASRLTGTGRNYGYTF. The CDR3 bases are TGTGCCAGCAGGTTAACCGGGACAGGGAGGAACTATGGCTACACCTTC.

The J gene is TRBJ1-5, the V gene TRBV19, with a possible D match to TRBD1 (6 bases). The CDR3 has 16 residues. Trimming shortened V by 4 bases and J by 0 bases, and 13 bases separated the two germline ends. The V gene's germline CDR1 is LNHDA and CDR2 SQIVND (reference sequence). CDR3 sequence: CASSRLPGVSNQPQHF. CDR3 nucleotide sequence: TGTGCCAGTAGTAGGCTCCCAGGGGTTAGCAATCAGCCCCAGCATTTT. Full variable domain (outside the CDR3, taken from reference TRBV19 and TRBJ1-5): DGGITQSPKYLFRKEGQNVTLSCEQNLNHDAMYWYRQDPGQGLRLIYYSQIVNDFQKGDIAEGYSVSREKKESFPLTVTSAQKNPTAFYLCASSRLPGVSNQPQHFGDGTRLSIL.